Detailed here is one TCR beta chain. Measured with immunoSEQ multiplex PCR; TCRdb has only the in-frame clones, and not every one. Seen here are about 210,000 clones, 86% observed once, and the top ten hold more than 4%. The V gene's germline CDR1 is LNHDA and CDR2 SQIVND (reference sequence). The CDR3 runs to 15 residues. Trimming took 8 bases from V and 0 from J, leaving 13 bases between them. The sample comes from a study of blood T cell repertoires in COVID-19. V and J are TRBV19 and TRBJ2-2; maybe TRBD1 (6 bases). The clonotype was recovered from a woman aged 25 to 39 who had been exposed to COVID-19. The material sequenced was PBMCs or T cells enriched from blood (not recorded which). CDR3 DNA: TGTGCCAGTCGCATCGGGACATCGAACACCGGGGAGCTGTTTTTT. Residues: CASRIGTSNTGELFF.